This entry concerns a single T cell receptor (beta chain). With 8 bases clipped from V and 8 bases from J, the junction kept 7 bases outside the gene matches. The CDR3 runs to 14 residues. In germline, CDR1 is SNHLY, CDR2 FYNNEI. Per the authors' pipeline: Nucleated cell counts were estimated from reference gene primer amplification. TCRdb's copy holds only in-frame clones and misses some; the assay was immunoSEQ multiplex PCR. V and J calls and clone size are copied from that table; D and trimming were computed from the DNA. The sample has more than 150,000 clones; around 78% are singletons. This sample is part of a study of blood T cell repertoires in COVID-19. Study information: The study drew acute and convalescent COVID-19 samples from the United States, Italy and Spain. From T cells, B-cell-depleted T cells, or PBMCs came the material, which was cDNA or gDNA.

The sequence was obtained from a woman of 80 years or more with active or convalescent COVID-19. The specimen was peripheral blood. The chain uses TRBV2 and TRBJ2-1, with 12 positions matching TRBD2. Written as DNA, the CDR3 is TGTGCCAGCGGCCCCGGGACTAGCGGGCATGAGCAGTTCTTC. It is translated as CASGPGTSGHEQFF.